The clone carrying this T cell receptor (beta chain) was observed a handful of times. The sample is drawn from a study of response to subunit inactivated influenza vaccine. CDR3 size: 13 residues. Trimming cost V 8 bases and J 7 bases; bases outside gene matches: 7. Germline V CDR1 and CDR2: MNHEY, SVGEGT. From the RT-PCR reads, TCRdb called clonotypes with MiXCR, one entry per CDR3 protein. Among about 570,000 distinct CDR3 sequences listed, 11% were seen once. This sample also appeared in a second study, on T cells expressing NK-cell markers. That source notes: Beta-chain TCR cDNA was generated via 5'RACE template switching with UMIs.

The specimen comprised PBMCs from blood, sampled on the day of vaccination. This rearrangement joins TRBV6-2 or TRBV6-3 to TRBJ1-5; 8 bases are a match to TRBD1. The source of this sequence is a man aged 50 or older who received an inactivated influenza vaccine. The CDR3 protein is CASDRGGWQPQHF. CDR3 nucleotide sequence: TGTGCCAGCGACAGGGGAGGGTGGCAGCCCCAGCATTTT.